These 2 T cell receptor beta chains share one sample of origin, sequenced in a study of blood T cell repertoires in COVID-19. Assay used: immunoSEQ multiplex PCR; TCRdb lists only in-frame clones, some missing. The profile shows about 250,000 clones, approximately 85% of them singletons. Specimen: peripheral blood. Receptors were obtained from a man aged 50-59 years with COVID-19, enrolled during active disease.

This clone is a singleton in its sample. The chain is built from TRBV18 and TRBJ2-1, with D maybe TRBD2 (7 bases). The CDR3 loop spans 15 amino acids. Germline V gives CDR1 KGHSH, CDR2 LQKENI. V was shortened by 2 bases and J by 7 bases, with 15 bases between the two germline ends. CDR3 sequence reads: CASSPLRGGPNEQFF. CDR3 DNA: TGTGCCAGCTCACCATTGAGGGGGGGCCCGAATGAGCAGTTCTTC.

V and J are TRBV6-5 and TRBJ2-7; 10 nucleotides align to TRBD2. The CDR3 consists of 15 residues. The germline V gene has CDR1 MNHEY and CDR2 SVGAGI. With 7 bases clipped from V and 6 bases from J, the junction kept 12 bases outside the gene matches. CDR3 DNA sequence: TGTGCCAGCAACAGAAGGCCGGGACTAGCGACCGAGCAGTACTTC. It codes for CASNRRPGLATEQYF.